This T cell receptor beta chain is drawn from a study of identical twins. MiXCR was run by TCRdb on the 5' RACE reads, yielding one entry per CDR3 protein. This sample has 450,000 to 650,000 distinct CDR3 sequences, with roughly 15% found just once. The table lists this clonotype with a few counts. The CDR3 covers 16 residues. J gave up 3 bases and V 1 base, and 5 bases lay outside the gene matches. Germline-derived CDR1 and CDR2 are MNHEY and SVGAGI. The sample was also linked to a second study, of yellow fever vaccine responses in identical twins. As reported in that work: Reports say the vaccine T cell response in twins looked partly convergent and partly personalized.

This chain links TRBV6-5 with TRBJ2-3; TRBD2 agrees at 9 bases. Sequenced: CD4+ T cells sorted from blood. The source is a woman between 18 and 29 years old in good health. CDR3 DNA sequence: TGTGCCAGCAGTTACTGGGCTAGCGGGATTACAGATACGCAGTATTTT. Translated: CASSYWASGITDTQYF.